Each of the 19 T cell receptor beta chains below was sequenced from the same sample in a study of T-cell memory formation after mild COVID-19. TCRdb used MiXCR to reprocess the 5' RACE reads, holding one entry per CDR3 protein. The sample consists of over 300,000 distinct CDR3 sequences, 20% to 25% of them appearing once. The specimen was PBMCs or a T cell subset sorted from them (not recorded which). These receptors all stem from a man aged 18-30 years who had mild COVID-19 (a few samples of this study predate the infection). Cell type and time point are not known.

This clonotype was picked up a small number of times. The CDR3 coding sequence is TGTGCCAGCTCTGCAATCTCTGGTCCTAAGGGCTACACCTTC. As protein: CASSAISGPKGYTF. V is TRBV18 and J is TRBJ1-2; D not certain. V lost 6 bases and J 8 bases, leaving 19 bases between the germline ends. This CDR3 comprises 14 residues. Germline CDR1 KGHSH, CDR2 LQKENI.

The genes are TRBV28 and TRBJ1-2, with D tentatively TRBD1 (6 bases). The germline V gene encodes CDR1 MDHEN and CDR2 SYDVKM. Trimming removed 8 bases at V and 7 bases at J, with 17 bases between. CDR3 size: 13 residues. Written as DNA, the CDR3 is TGTGCCAGCCGATGGGGGGGGGCAGGTGGCTACACCTTC. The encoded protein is CASRWGGAGGYTF.

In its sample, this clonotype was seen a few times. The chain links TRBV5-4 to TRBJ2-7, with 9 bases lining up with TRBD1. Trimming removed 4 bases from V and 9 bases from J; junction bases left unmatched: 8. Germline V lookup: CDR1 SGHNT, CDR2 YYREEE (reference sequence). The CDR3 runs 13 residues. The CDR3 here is CASSVTGGVGQYF. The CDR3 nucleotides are TGTGCCAGCAGCGTCACAGGGGGCGTAGGGCAGTACTTC. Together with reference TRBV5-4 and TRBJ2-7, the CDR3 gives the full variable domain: ETGVTQSPTHLIKTRGQQVTLRCSSQSGHNTVSWYQQALGQGPQFIFQYYREEENGRGNFPPRFSGLQFPNYSSELNVNALELDDSALYLCASSVTGGVGQYFGPGTRLTVT.

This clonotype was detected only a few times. DNA for the CDR3: TGTGCCACCGGGACGCCTTTTAATTCACCCCTCCACTTT. Its translation: CATGTPFNSPLHF. This sequence joins TRBV27 and TRBJ1-6; a weak D match, TRBD1 (5 bases). Germline values: CDR1 MNHEY, CDR2 SMNVEV (reference sequence). The length of the CDR3 is 13 residues. Trimming removed 10 bases at V and 6 bases at J, with 13 bases between.

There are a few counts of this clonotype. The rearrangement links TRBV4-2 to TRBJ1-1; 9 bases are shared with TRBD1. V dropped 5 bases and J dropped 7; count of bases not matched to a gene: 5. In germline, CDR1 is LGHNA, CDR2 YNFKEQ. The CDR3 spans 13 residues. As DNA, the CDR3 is TGTGCCAGCAGCGGACAGGGGTACGTTGAAGCTTTCTTT. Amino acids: CASSGQGYVEAFF.

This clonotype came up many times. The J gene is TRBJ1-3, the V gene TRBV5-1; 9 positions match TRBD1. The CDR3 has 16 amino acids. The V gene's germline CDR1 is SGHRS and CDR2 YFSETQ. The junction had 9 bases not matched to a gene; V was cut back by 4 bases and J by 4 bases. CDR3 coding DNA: TGCGCCAGCAGCCCCCCCGGGACAGGGAGAGGAAACACCATATATTTT. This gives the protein CASSPPGTGRGNTIYF.

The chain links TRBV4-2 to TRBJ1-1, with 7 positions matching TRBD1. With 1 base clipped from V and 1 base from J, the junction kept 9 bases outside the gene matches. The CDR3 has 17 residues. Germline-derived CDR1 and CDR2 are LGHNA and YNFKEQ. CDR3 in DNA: TGTGCCAGCAGCCAAGCGTCGGTGGGGACAGCGAACACTGAAGCTTTCTTT. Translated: CASSQASVGTANTEAFF.

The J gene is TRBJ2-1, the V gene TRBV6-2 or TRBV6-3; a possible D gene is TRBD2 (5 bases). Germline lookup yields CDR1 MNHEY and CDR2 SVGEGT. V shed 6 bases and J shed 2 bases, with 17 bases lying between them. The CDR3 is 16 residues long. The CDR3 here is CASRRFGVSTYNEQFF. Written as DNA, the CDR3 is TGTGCCAGCAGACGATTCGGGGTGTCCACCTACAATGAGCAGTTCTTC.

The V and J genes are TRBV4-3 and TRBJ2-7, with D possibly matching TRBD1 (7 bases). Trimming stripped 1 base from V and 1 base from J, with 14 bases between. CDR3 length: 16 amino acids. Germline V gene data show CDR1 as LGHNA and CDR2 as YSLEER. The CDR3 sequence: CASSQVAGGGSYEQYV. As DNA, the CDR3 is TGCGCCAGCAGCCAAGTGGCAGGGGGAGGTTCCTACGAGCAGTACGTC.

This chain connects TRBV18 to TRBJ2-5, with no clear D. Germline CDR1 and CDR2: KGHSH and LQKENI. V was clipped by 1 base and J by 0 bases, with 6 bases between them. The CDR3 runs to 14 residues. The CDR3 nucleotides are TGTGCCAGCTCACCACGGCGGAACCAAGAGACCCAGTACTTC. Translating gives CASSPRRNQETQYF.

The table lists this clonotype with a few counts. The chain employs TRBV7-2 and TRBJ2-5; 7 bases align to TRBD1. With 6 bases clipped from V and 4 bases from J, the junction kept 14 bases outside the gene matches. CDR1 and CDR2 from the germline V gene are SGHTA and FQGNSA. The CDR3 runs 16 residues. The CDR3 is CASRRQGAGARETQYF. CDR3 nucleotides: TGTGCCAGCAGACGACAGGGAGCCGGGGCACGAGAGACCCAGTACTTC.

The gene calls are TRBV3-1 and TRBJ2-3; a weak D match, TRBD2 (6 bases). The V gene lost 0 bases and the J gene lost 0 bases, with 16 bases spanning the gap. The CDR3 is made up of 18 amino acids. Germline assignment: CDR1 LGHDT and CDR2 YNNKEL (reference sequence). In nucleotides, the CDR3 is TGTGCCAGCAGCCAAGATCCCTGGGGCGGGAAAAGCACAGATACGCAGTATTTT. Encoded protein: CASSQDPWGGKSTDTQYF.

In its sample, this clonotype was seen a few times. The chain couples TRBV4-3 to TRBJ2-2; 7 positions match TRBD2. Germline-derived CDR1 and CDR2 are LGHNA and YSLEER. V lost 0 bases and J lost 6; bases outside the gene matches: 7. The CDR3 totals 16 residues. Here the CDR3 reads CASSQDAGVIAGELFF. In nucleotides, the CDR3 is TGCGCCAGCAGCCAAGATGCGGGGGTAATCGCCGGGGAGCTGTTTTTT.

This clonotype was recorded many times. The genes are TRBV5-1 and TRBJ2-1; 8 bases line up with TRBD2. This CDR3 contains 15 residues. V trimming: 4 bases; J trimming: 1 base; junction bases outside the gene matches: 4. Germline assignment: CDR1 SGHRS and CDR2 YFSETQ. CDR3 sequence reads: CASSQGTRSYNEQFF. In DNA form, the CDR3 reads TGCGCCAGCAGCCAAGGGACTAGATCCTACAATGAGCAGTTCTTC.

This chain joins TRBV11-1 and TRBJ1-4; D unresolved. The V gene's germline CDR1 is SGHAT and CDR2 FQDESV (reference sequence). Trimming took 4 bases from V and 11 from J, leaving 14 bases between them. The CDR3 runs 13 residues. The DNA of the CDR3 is TGTGCCAGCAGCTCCGGGCACCTCGAGAAACTGTTTTTT. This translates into CASSSGHLEKLFF.

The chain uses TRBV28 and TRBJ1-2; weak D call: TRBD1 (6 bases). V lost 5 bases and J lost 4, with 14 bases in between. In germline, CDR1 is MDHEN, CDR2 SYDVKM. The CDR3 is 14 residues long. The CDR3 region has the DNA TGTGCCAGCAGTCTCACAGGGCTACCCTATGGCTACACCTTC. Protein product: CASSLTGLPYGYTF.

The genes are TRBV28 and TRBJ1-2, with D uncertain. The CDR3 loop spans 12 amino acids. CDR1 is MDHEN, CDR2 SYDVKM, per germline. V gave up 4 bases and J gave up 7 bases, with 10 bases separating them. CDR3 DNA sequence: TGTGCCAGCAGTTCGGAACATTCTGGCTACACCTTC. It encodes CASSSEHSGYTF.

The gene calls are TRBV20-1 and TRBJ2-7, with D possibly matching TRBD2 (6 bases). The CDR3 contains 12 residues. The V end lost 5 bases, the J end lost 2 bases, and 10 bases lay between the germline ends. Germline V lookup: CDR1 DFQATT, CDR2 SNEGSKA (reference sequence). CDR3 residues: CSAGGLTYEQYV. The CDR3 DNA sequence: TGCAGTGCTGGGGGACTTACCTACGAGCAGTACGTC.

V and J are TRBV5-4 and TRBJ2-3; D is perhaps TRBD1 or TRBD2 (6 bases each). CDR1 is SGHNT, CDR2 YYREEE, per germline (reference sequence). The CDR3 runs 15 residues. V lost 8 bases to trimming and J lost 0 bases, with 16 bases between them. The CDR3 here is CASHQGGPSTDTQYF. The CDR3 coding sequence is TGTGCCAGTCACCAAGGGGGGCCTAGCACAGATACGCAGTATTTT. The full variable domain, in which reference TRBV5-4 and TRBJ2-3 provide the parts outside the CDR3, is ETGVTQSPTHLIKTRGQQVTLRCSSQSGHNTVSWYQQALGQGPQFIFQYYREEENGRGNFPPRFSGLQFPNYSSELNVNALELDDSALYLCASHQGGPSTDTQYFGPGTRLTVL.